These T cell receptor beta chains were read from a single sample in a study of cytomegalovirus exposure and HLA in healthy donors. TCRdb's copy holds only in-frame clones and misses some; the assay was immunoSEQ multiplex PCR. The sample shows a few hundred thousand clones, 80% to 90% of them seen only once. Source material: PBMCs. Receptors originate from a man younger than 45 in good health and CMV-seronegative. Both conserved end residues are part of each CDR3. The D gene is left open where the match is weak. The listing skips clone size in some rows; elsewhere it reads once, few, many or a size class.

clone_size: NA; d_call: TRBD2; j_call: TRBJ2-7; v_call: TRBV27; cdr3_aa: CASRVSGGGSEQYF; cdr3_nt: TGTGCCAGCAGGGTTAGCGGGGGCGGATCCGAGCAGTACTTC
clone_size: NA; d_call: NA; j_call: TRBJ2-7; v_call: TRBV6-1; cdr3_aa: CASSPPGGPLEQYF; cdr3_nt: TGTGCCAGCAGCCCCCCGGGGGGCCCTTTGGAGCAGTACTTC
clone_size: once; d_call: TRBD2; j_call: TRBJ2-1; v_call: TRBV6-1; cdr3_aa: CASSEGLRGGIGNEQFF; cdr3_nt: TGTGCCAGCAGTGAAGGATTGCGGGGGGGCATTGGCAATGAGCAGTTCTTC
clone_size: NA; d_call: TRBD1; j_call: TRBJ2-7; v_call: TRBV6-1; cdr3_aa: CASSGTRDRGDEQYF; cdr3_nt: TGTGCCAGCAGTGGGACCCGGGACAGGGGCGACGAGCAGTACTTC
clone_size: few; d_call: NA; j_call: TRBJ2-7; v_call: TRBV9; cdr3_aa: CASSVGAVSYEQYF; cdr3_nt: TGTGCCAGCAGCGTAGGGGCCGTCTCCTACGAGCAGTACTTC
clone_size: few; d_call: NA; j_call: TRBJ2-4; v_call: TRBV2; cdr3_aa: CASSDPRQAKNIQYF; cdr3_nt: TGTGCCAGCAGTGATCCTAGGCAAGCCAAAAACATTCAGTACTTC
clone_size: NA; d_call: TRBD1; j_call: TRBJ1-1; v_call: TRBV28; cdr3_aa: CASRGGDRGSLTEAFF; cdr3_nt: TGTGCCAGCAGGGGCGGTGACAGGGGAAGCCTAACGGAAGCTTTCTTT
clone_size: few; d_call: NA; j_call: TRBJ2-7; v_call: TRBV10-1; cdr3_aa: CASSDSGSYEQYF; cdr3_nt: TGCGCCAGCAGTGACTCGGGGTCCTACGAGCAGTACTTC
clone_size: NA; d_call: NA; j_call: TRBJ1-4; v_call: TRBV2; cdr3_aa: CASGRAEREKLFF; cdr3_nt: TGTGCCAGCGGGAGGGCAGAACGGGAAAAACTGTTTTTT
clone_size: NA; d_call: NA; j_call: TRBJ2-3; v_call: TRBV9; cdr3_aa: CASSGRGVTDTQYF; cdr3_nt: TGTGCCAGCAGTGGCAGGGGGGTAACAGATACGCAGTATTTT
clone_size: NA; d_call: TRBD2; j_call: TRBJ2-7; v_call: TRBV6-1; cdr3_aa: CASSEGLALEQYF; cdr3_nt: TGTGCCAGCAGTGAAGGACTAGCTCTAGAGCAGTACTTC
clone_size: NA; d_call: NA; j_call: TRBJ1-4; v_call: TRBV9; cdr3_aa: CASSKTGGLRKLFF; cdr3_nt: TGTGCCAGCTCCAAAACGGGTGGCCTCCGAAAACTGTTTTTT
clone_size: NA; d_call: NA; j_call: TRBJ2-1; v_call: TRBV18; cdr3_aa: CASSPGAGIYNEQFF; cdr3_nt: TGTGCCAGCTCACCAGGGGCAGGTATTTACAATGAGCAGTTCTTC
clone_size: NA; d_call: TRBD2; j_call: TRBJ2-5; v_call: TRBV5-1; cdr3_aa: CASSFQQTSGVQETQYF; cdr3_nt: TGCGCCAGCAGCTTCCAACAGACTAGCGGGGTGCAAGAGACCCAGTACTTC
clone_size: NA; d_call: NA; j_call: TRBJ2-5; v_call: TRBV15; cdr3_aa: CATSRDYSQETQYF; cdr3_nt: TGTGCCACCAGCAGAGATTACAGCCAAGAGACCCAGTACTTC
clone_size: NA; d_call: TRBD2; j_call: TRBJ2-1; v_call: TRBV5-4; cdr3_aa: CASSLGGGGALNEQFF; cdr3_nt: TGTGCCAGCAGCTTGGGGGGCGGGGGGGCCCTCAATGAGCAGTTCTTC
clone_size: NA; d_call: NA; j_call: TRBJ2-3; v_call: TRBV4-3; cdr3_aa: CASSQDRRYGWSTDTQYF; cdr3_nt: TGCGCCAGCAGCCAAGATAGGCGGTATGGTTGGAGCACAGATACGCAGTATTTT
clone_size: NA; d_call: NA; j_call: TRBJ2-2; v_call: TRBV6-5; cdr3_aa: CASSWDLTGELFF; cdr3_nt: TGTGCCAGCAGTTGGGACTTAACCGGGGAGCTGTTTTTT
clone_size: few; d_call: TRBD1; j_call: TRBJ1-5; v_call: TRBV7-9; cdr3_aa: CASSAGTGKQPQHF; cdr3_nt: TGTGCCAGCAGCGCCGGGACAGGGAAGCAGCCCCAGCATTTT
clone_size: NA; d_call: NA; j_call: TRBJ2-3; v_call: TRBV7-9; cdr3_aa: CASSRQPQVSTDTQYF; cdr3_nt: TGTGCCAGCAGCCGACAGCCCCAGGTTAGCACAGATACGCAGTATTTT
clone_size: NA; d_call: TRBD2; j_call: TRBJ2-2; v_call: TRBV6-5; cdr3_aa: CASRGGTGELFF; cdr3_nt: TGTGCCAGCCGGGGAGGGACCGGGGAGCTGTTTTTT
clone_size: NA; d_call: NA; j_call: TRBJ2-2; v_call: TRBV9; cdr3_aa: CASSVGPPLLDRNTGELFF; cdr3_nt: TGTGCCAGCAGCGTAGGCCCTCCCCTACTCGACAGGAACACCGGGGAGCTGTTTTTT